This T cell receptor beta chain was obtained from a study of cytomegalovirus exposure and HLA in healthy donors. Regarding the study as a whole: TCR beta V segments were, for the most part, productive about 90% or about 30% of the time in an earlier analysis.

60 Vbeta and 13 Jbeta primers were used in PCR. Method: immunoSEQ multiplex PCR; TCRdb's copy keeps in-frame clones and lacks some. The repertoire holds roughly 280,000 clones, with about 75% as singletons. Worth noting for this clone: Its target is not known.

The V end lost 7 bases, the J end lost 3 bases, and 11 bases lay between the germline ends. This CDR3 spans 13 amino acids. The germline V gene encodes CDR1 MGHDK and CDR2 SYGVNS. Input material: PBMCs. This TCR came from a female donor in good health and CMV-seronegative. The rearrangement links TRBV25-1 to TRBJ2-3; D uncertain. Written as DNA, the CDR3 is TGTGCCAGCACCCCGGCAGGTACAGATACGCAGTATTTT. It yields the protein CASTPAGTDTQYF.